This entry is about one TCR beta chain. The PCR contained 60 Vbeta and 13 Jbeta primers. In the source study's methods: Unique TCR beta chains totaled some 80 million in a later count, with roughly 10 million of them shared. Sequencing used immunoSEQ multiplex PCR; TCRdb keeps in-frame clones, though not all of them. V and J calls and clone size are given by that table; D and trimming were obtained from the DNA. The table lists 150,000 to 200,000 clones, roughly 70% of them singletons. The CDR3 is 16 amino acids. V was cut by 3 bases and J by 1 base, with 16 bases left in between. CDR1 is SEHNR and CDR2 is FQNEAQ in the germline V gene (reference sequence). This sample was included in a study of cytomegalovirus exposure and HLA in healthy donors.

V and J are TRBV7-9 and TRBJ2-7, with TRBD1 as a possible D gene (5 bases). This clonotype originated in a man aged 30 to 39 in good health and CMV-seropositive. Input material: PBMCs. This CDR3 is CASSFPRNRPSYEQYF. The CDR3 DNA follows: TGTGCCAGCAGCTTCCCCCGGAACAGGCCATCCTACGAGCAGTACTTC.